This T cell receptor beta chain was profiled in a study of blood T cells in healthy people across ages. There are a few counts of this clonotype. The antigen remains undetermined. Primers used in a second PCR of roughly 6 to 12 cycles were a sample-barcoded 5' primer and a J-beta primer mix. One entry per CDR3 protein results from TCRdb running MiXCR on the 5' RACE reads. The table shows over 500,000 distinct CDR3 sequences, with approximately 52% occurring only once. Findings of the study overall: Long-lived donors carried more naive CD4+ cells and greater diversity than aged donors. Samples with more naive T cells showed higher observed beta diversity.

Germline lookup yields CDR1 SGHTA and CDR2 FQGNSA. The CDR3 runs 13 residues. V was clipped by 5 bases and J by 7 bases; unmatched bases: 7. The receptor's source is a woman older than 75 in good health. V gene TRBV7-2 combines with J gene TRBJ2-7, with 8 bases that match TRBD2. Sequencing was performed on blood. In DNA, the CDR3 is TGTGCCAGCAGCCTCCGGGAGGGTCGGGAGCAGTACTTC. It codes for CASSLREGREQYF.